This T cell receptor beta chain was retrieved from a study of shared clonotypes between healthy human individuals (dated by TCRdb to 2020 to 2022). For context, the study as a whole: The cohort comprised a couple of women and a few men aged 18 to 49 years. For each donor, CD4 naive and CD4 memory were each given three plates, CD8 naive was given two plates, and CD8 memory was given one plate. Blood TCR repertoires of several healthy adults were deeply sequenced to estimate repertoire size and the extent of clonotype sharing between individuals. To increase sequencing depth and limit assay-specific biases, TCR repertoire library preparation and sequencing were carried out by different laboratories using diverse techniques. Per donor, leukapheresis produced somewhere between about 0.8 and 9 billion PBMCs. The research as a whole found: When a few donors were compared, the shared fraction of clonotypes was about 5.4% for naive CD4, around 3.6% for naive CD8, 2% to 2.5% for memory CD4, and under 0.5% for memory CD8. Larger estimated clonotype richness was generally found for naive subsets than for memory subsets. Higher generation probabilities were observed for clonotypes shared by all four sorted-subset donors than for non-shared clonotypes. Incomplete sequencing was indicated by rarefaction of sorted-subset datasets, despite the large sequencing depth. Because the study included a small number of donors, the genetic and exposure-history diversity represented was limited. Based on pairwise subsampling, the degree of clonotype sharing among donors was expected to be affected by sequencing depth. Sampling was restricted to blood, and TCR repertoires in tissue are likely to differ from TCR repertoires in blood.

The donors were healthy, HIV-negative adults with no recently reported acute infections or vaccinations. All donors were Caucasian adults living in Nashville, Tennessee, USA. Magnetic negative selection was used to enrich CD4+ T cells, after which naive cells were positively selected on CD45RA and the negative fraction became the memory subset. Blood was collected by leukapheresis, and PBMCs were isolated by Ficoll-Histopaque density gradient centrifugation and then cryopreserved in liquid nitrogen vapor phase. Purity and quantity of every magnetically sorted T cell population were checked by analytical flow cytometry. From each sorted fraction, genomic DNA was isolated and quantified by UV absorbance on a Nanodrop 2000c. Details on this clone: There is no known antigen for this receptor. The record has no base qualities; no much larger clone is one base away.

Trimming takes 3 bases off V and 5 bases off J; junction bases not matched to a gene: 7. Per the germline V gene, SGHRS is the CDR1 and YFSETQ is the CDR2. Including cysteine and phenylalanine, the CDR3 has 15 amino acids. The entry retains the CDR3 DNA only, 45 bases that are in frame from base 1. Using the deep immunoSEQ assay, multiplex PCR amplified TCR CDR3 regions from genomic DNA. Extracted genomic DNA from each cell subset was spread evenly across all wells of several immunoSEQ 96-well plates, with each plate serving as a replicate. For sorted subsets, 200 to 250 ng of genomic DNA, equivalent to around 30,000 T cell genomes, went into each replicate PCR. Purified libraries were measured with a Qubit 3.0 fluorometer, size-checked on a Bioanalyzer 2100, and measured again with the KAPA Library Quantification kit. Every immunoSEQ 96-well plate was sequenced on a dedicated single-read 150-cycle Illumina NextSeq 550 flow cell. As for the original processing: Because the immunoSEQ output held only junctional sequences and lacked quality scores, the filtering could not match the filtering applied to full-length reads. Sequences were annotated with PyIR, a Python wrapper for IgBLAST v1.9, using IMGT germline references to assign V/J genes and CDR3. Reads were filtered out if the reads had weak V/J assignments (E-value above 1e-6), no CDR3, stop codons, out-of-frame junctions, or ambiguous translated residues. V3J clonotypes were defined as sequences sharing the same inferred V gene, J gene, and CDR3 amino acid sequence. Percentage overlap between repertoires was computed as shared unique clonotypes divided by the size of the smaller repertoire. Repertoire richness was assessed with RTK rarefaction, the Chao1 estimator, and Recon v2.1 estimates of unobserved clonotypes. For all TCRbeta clonotypes obtained by the gDNA method from a few donors, generation probabilities were computed with OLGA. What TCRdb holds here is the immuneACCESS table cut down to in-frame rearrangements. Part of the clones is not present; checked against another copy, under half of the missing clones reflect an unresolved V gene, and the others are unexplained. From that table come the V and J calls and clone size; the DNA was used to work out D and trimming. Here the sample has 2,100,000 or so clones; almost 96% occur a single time. Over 0.1% of the sample comes from the top ten.

Recombination joined TRBV5-1 with TRBJ1-4; the central 7 bases match TRBD1. The sequencing sample was made of naive CD4+ T cells sorted from blood. The cell subset or site tag for this specimen amounts to: CD45RA+ positively selected. The clonotype originates from a man aged 18 to 30 in good health. The nucleotides read TGCGCCAGCAGCTACCTACAGGGGAGAAATGAAAAACTGTTTTTT. The resulting protein is CASSYLQGRNEKLFF.